Below, one T cell receptor beta chain is given with its context. The antigen remains undetermined. In the PCR, 60 Vbeta and 13 Jbeta primers were used. TCRdb's copy holds only in-frame clones and misses some; the assay was immunoSEQ multiplex PCR. Here the sample spans approximately 90,000 clones, around 77% being singletons. Germline V gene data show CDR1 as LNHDA and CDR2 as SQIVND (reference sequence). V was clipped by 5 bases and J by 0 bases, with 14 bases between them. This CDR3 is 16 amino acids long. These data are taken from a study of cytomegalovirus exposure and HLA in healthy donors. Study findings and constraints: Most CMV-associated TCR beta chains appeared HLA-restricted in a later analysis. TCR beta chain V- and J-gene trimming was linked, in a later analysis, to a missense variant in DCLRE1C.

Sequencing used PBMCs. The chain couples TRBV19 to TRBJ2-4; D not certain. The sequence came from a man aged 25-45 years in good health and CMV-seronegative. The CDR3 nucleotides read TGTGCCAGTAGTCCGACGTGGGCGTTAGCCAAAAACATTCAGTACTTC. Translating it yields CASSPTWALAKNIQYF.